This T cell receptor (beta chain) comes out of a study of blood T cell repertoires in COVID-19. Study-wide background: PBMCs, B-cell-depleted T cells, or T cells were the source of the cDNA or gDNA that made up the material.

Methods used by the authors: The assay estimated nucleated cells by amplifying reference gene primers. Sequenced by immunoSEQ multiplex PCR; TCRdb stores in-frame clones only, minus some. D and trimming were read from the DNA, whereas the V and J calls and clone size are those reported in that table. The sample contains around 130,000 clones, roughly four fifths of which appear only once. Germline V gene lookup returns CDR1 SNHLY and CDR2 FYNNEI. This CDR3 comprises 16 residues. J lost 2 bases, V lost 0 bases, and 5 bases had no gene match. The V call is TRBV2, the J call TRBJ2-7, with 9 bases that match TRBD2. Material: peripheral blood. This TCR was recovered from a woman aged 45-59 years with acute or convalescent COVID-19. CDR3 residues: CASSEARVAGAYEQYF. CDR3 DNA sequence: TGTGCCAGCAGTGAAGCGCGGGTAGCGGGGGCCTACGAGCAGTACTTC.